Listed here are 20 T cell receptor beta chains from one sample, sequenced in a study of Ad26.COV2.S vaccination and SARS-CoV-2 variants. The sample's treatment: around 19 received Ad26.COV2.S at low or high dose, single or two shots; about 5 received placebo; per-sample allocation not given. Material that was analyzed had been drawn on day 63 after the first vaccine or placebo injection. Sequenced by immunoSEQ multiplex PCR; TCRdb stores in-frame clones only, minus some. The sample records about 250,000 clones, around 87% being singletons. Sequenced material: peripheral blood, taken in a trial of Ad26.COV2.S vaccine versus placebo. These receptors were obtained from a person aged 18 to 65 who received the Ad26.COV2.S COVID-19 vaccine or a placebo.

The chain joins TRBV6-5 to TRBJ2-3; TRBD2 matches at 9 bases. The CDR3 loop spans 16 amino acids. In germline, CDR1 is MNHEY, CDR2 SVGAGI. Germline trimming cut 4 bases from V and 4 bases from J; bases unmatched to any gene: 9. The CDR3 DNA follows: TGTGCCAGCAGTTTTCTAGCGGGGCTCCGCCCAGATACGCAGTATTTT. It translates to CASSFLAGLRPDTQYF.

This chain joins TRBV7-8 and TRBJ2-5; 8 nucleotides match TRBD2. From germline, CDR1 is SGHVS and CDR2 FQNEAQ. CDR3 length equals 13 residues. Losses at the gene ends were 7 bases for V and 7 bases for J; bases not matched to a gene: 8. CDR3 nucleotides: TGTGCCAGCACCACTCAGGCGGGAGGGACCCAGTACTTC. This translates into CASTTQAGGTQYF. Full variable domain (rest looked up from reference TRBV7-8 and TRBJ2-5): GAGVSQSPRYKVAKRGQDVALRCDPISGHVSLFWYQQALGQGPEFLTYFQNEAQLDKSGLPSDRFFAERPEGSVSTLKIQRTQQEDSAVYLCASTTQAGGTQYFGPGTRLLVL.

This rearrangement joins TRBV6-6 to TRBJ2-7; D is perhaps TRBD1 or TRBD2 (5 bases each). Germline V gene sequence: CDR1 MNHNY, CDR2 SVGAGI (reference sequence). This CDR3 contains 16 residues. The V and J ends lost 2 bases and 2 bases respectively, with 16 bases between them. CDR3 region: CASSYKGGLGPYEQYF. In DNA form, the CDR3 reads TGTGCCAGCAGTTACAAAGGTGGTCTGGGACCCTACGAGCAGTACTTC.

This chain joins TRBV5-1 and TRBJ2-2; D not resolved. Germline V lookup: CDR1 SGHRS, CDR2 YFSETQ. This CDR3 is built from 16 residues. The V end lost 7 bases, the J end lost 1 base, and 17 bases lay between the germline ends. The CDR3 nucleotides read TGCGCCAGCGCGGCCTTGAGTGTGCAGAACACCGGGGAGCTGTTTTTT. This gives the protein CASAALSVQNTGELFF.

The chain employs TRBV12-3 or TRBV12-4 and TRBJ1-2; no reliable D call. V was cut by 2 bases and J by 8 bases, with 12 bases left in between. The CDR3 contains 13 residues. CDR3 sequence: CASSLLGRSGYTF. CDR3 sequence (DNA): TGTGCCAGCAGTTTATTAGGCCGGTCGGGCTACACCTTC.

This chain links TRBV7-8 with TRBJ2-1; TRBD1 might be the D (5 bases). This CDR3 is built from 14 residues. Germline-derived CDR1 and CDR2 are SGHVS and FQNEAQ. Trimming stripped 5 bases from V and 3 bases from J, with 11 bases between. CDR3 coding DNA: TGTGCCAGCAGCGGGGCGGAGATCTACAATGAGCAGTTCTTC. This encodes CASSGAEIYNEQFF.

This rearrangement joins TRBV25-1 to TRBJ2-7; 11 positions match TRBD2. CDR1 and CDR2 from the germline V gene are MGHDK and SYGVNS. Trimming cost V 1 base and J 6 bases; bases outside gene matches: 8. The CDR3 has 16 amino acids. CDR3 DNA: TGTGCCAGCAGTGAATCTTCACTAGCGGGAGCCCCCGAGCAGTACTTC. Protein sequence: CASSESSLAGAPEQYF.

This clone was seen once. The chain is built from TRBV6-5 and TRBJ1-2, with 7 bases lining up with TRBD1. The germline CDR1 and CDR2 sequences are MNHEY and SVGAGI. V shed 5 bases, J shed 8 bases, and the junction held 8 bases outside the gene matches. The CDR3 runs to 13 residues. The CDR3 here is CASSLQGVGGYTF. CDR3 DNA: TGTGCCAGCAGTCTTCAGGGGGTAGGCGGCTACACCTTC.

The V and J genes are TRBV7-9 and TRBJ1-1, with a possible D match to TRBD1 (6 bases). Between the trimmed V and J ends, which lost 5 bases and 8 bases, there was a span of 15 bases. The germline gives CDR1 SEHNR, CDR2 FQNEAQ (reference sequence). The CDR3 has 13 residues. CDR3 sequence reads: CASSPTQGPEAFF. For the CDR3, the DNA is TGTGCCAGCAGCCCAACACAGGGACCCGAAGCTTTCTTT.

V gene TRBV28 combines with J gene TRBJ2-5; D not certain. Germline values: CDR1 MDHEN, CDR2 SYDVKM. V lost 7 bases and J 1 base, leaving 4 bases between the germline ends. The CDR3 has 11 residues. CDR3 DNA: TGTGCCAGCACCTCCCAAGAGACCCAGTACTTC. This gives the protein CASTSQETQYF.

This chain joins TRBV30 and TRBJ2-7, with no clear D. With 1 base removed from V and 2 bases from J, the gap between germline ends came to 12 bases. This CDR3 is built from 14 residues. Germline CDR1 reads GTSNPN; CDR2 reads SVGIG (reference sequence). The CDR3 loop is CAWSENPGPYEQYF. In DNA, the CDR3 is TGTGCCTGGAGTGAAAACCCGGGCCCCTACGAGCAGTACTTC. The complete variable domain, with remaining parts taken from reference TRBV30 and TRBJ2-7, reads SQTIHQWPATLVQPVGSPLSLECTVEGTSNPNLYWYRQAAGRGLQLLFYSVGIGQISSEVPQNLSASRPQDRQFILSSKKLLLSDSGFYLCAWSENPGPYEQYFGPGTRLTVT.

This clone has only a few counts. The sample holds other DNA sequences that translate to the same CDR3. The chain carries TRBV5-1 and TRBJ2-1; D gene uncertain. The CDR3 is 15 residues long. The germline CDR1 and CDR2 sequences are SGHRS and YFSETQ. V lost 0 bases to trimming and J lost 7 bases, with 14 bases between them. Here the CDR3 DNA reads TGCGCCAGCAGCTTGGATTCAGGTGGTTATAATGAGCAGTTCTTC. Its translation is CASSLDSGGYNEQFF.

The rearrangement uses TRBV25-1 and TRBJ2-7; 12 bases align to TRBD2. Germline CDR1 and CDR2: MGHDK and SYGVNS. V lost 4 bases and J lost 6; bases outside the gene matches: 7. CDR3 size: 15 residues. For the CDR3, the DNA is TGTGCCAGCAGTGGGCCACTAGCGGGAGGCTCCGAGCAGTACTTC. It translates to CASSGPLAGGSEQYF.

The rearrangement joins TRBV9 to TRBJ1-1, with 12 bases identical to TRBD1. From germline, CDR1 is SGDLS and CDR2 YYNGEE. This CDR3 is 16 amino acids long. After removal of 4 bases from V and 4 bases from J, the junction contained 8 bases not matched to a gene. CDR3 nucleotide sequence: TGTGCCAGCAGCCACGCCTGGGACAGGGGGCGCACTGAAGCTTTCTTT. This sequence encodes CASSHAWDRGRTEAFF.

This chain links TRBV5-4 with TRBJ1-1, with D unresolved. The CDR3 spans 13 residues. Germline CDR1 reads SGHNT; CDR2 reads YYREEE (reference sequence). V lost 1 base, J lost 2 bases, and 6 bases lay in between. The CDR3 DNA sequence: TGTGCCAGCAGCTTGACCTCAAACACTGAAGCTTTCTTT. It translates to CASSLTSNTEAFF. Combining the CDR3 with reference TRBV5-4 and TRBJ1-1 gives the whole variable domain ETGVTQSPTHLIKTRGQQVTLRCSSQSGHNTVSWYQQALGQGPQFIFQYYREEENGRGNFPPRFSGLQFPNYSSELNVNALELDDSALYLCASSLTSNTEAFFGQGTRLTVV.

The chain is built from TRBV9 and TRBJ1-2; weak D call: TRBD1 (5 bases). V was trimmed by 5 bases and J by 4 bases, leaving 18 bases between them. The CDR3 runs to 15 residues. Germline lookup yields CDR1 SGDLS and CDR2 YYNGEE. The CDR3 DNA reads as TGTGCCAGCAGTTTCTCCAGGGATTACTTCTATGGCTACACCTTC. This sequence encodes CASSFSRDYFYGYTF. The variable domain in full, with the rest retrieved from reference TRBV9 and TRBJ1-2, is DSGVTQTPKHLITATGQRVTLRCSPRSGDLSVYWYQQSLDQGLQFLIQYYNGEERAKGNILERFSAQQFPDLHSELNLSSLELGDSALYFCASSFSRDYFYGYTFGSGTRLTVV.

The chain uses TRBV7-3 and TRBJ1-2, with a possible D match to TRBD1 (5 bases). V was clipped by 5 bases and J by 10 bases, with 14 bases between them. This CDR3 is built from 12 residues. Germline V gene lookup returns CDR1 SGHTA and CDR2 FQGTGA. For the CDR3, the DNA is TGTGCCAGCAGCAGAACCGGGACTTCCTACACCTTC. Translating gives CASSRTGTSYTF. The full variable domain, completed using reference TRBV7-3 and TRBJ1-2, is GAGVSQTPSNKVTEKGKYVELRCDPISGHTALYWYRQSLGQGPEFLIYFQGTGAADDSGLPNDRFFAVRPEGSVSTLKIQRTERGDSAVYLCASSRTGTSYTFGSGTRLTVV.

The chain has TRBV27 and TRBJ2-7; tentatively, D is TRBD2 (7 bases). V was cut by 10 bases and J by 6 bases, with 25 bases left in between. Germline values: CDR1 MNHEY, CDR2 SMNVEV (reference sequence). There are 15 residues in the CDR3. The DNA of the CDR3 is TGTGCCACCAAGGAACCGAAAGGGGGGGCGGGCGAGCAGTACTTC. Encoded protein: CATKEPKGGAGEQYF.

The V gene is TRBV4-2, the J gene TRBJ1-5; the match to TRBD1 covers 8 bases. The J segment lost 8 bases and the V segment lost 4 bases, leaving 10 bases of the junction unmatched. This CDR3 has 15 residues. CDR1 LGHNA and CDR2 YNFKEQ come from the germline V gene. The DNA of the CDR3 is TGTGCCAGCAGCCGGATGCCAGGACAGGGAGAGCCCCAGCATTTT. This codes for CASSRMPGQGEPQHF.

This sequence joins TRBV5-6 and TRBJ1-1; maybe TRBD1 (5 bases). The CDR3 loop spans 15 amino acids. CDR1 SGHDT and CDR2 YYEEEE come from the germline V gene. Trimming removed 1 base from V and 4 bases from J, with 14 bases in between. The CDR3 here is CASSLSRGDRTEAFF. The CDR3, as DNA: TGTGCCAGCAGCTTGAGTAGAGGGGACCGCACTGAAGCTTTCTTT.